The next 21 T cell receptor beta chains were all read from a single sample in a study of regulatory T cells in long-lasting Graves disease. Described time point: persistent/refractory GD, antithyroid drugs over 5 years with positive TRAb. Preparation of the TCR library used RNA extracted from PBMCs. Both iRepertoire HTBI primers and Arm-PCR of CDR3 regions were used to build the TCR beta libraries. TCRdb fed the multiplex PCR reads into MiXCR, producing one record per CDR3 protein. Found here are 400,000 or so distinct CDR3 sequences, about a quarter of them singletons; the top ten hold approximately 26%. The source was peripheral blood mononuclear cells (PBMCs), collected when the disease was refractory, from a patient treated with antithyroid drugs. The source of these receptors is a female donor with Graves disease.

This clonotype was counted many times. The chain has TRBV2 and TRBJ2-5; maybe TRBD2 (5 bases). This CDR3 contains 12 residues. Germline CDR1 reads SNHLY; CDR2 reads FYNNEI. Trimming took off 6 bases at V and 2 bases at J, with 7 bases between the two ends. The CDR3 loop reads CASRGDQETQYF. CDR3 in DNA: TGTGCCAGCAGGGGAGATCAAGAGACCCAGTACTTC. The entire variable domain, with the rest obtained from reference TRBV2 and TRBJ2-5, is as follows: EPEVTQTPSHQVTQMGQEVILRCVPISNHLYFYWYRQILGQKVEFLVSFYNNEISEKSEIFDDQFSVERPDGSNFTLKIRSTKLEDSAMYFCASRGDQETQYFGPGTRLLVL.

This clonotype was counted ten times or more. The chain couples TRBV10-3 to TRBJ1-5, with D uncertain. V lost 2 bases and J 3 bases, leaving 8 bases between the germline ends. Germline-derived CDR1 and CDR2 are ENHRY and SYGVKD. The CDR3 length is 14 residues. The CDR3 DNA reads TGTGCCATCAGTGAGAAGTGGACCAATCAGCCCCAGCATTTT. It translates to CAISEKWTNQPQHF.

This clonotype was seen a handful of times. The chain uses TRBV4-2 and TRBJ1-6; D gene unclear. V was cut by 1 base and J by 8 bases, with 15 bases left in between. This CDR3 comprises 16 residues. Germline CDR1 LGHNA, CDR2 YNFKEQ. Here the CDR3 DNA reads TGTGCCAGCAGCCAAGCAGTCCATTACGGGGATTCACCCCTCCACTTT. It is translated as CASSQAVHYGDSPLHF.

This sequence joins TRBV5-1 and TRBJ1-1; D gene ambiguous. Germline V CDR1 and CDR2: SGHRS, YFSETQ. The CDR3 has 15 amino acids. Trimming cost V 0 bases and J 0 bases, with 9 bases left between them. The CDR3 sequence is CASSLAGRLNTEAFF. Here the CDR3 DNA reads TGCGCCAGCAGCTTGGCCGGTCGCCTGAACACTGAAGCTTTCTTT.

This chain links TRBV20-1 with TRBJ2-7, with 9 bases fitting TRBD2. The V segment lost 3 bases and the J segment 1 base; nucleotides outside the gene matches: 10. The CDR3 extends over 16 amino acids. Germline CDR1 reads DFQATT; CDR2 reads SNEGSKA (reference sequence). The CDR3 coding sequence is TGCAGTGCTAGGGGGCCTTATAGCGGGAGTTCCTACGAGCAGTACTTC. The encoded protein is CSARGPYSGSSYEQYF.

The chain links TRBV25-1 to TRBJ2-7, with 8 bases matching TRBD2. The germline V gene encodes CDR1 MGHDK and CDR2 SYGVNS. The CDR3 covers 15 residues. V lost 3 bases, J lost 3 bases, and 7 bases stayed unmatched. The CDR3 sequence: CASSDTGTSVYEQYF. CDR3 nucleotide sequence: TGTGCCAGCAGTGACACCGGGACTAGTGTCTACGAGCAGTACTTC.

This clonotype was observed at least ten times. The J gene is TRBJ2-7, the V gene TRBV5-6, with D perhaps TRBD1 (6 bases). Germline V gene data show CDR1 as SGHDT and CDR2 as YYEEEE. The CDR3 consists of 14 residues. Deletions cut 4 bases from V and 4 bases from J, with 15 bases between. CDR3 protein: CASSIPGHLYEQYF. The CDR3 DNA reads TGTGCCAGCAGCATTCCGGGACACCTTTACGAGCAGTACTTC. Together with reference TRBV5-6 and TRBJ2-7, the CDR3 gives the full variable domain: DAGVTQSPTHLIKTRGQQVTLRCSPKSGHDTVSWYQQALGQGPQFIFQYYEEEERQRGNFPDRFSGHQFPNYSSELNVNALLLGDSALYLCASSIPGHLYEQYFGPGTRLTVT.

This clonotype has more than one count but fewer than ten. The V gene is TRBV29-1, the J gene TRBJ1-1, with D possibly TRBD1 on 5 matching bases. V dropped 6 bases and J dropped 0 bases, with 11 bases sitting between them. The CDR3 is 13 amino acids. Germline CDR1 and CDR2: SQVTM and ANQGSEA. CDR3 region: CSVYRQLNTEAFF. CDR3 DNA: TGCAGCGTATACCGACAGTTGAACACTGAAGCTTTCTTT.

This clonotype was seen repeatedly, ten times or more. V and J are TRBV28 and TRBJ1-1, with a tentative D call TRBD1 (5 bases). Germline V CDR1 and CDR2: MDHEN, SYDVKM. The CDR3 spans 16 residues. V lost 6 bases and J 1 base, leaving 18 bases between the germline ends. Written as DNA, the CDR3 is TGTGCCAGCAGCCACCGGGGCTGGGGGACGAACACTGAAGCTTTCTTT. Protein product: CASSHRGWGTNTEAFF.

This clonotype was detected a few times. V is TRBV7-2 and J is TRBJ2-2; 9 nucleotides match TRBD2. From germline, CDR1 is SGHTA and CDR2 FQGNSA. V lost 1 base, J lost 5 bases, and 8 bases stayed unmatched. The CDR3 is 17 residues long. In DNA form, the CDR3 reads TGTGCCAGCAGCTTAGGGAATAGCGGGAGAGGTACCGGGGAGCTGTTTTTT. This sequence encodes CASSLGNSGRGTGELFF.

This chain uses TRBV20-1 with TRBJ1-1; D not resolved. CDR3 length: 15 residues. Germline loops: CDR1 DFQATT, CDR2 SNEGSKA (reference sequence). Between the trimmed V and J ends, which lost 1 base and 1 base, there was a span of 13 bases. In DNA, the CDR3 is TGCAGTGCTAGAGCGGGTTACGGTTCGAACACTGAAGCTTTCTTT. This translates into CSARAGYGSNTEAFF.

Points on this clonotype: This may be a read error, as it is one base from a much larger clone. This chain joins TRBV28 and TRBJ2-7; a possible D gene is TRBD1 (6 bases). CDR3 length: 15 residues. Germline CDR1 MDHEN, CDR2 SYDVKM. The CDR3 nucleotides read TGTGCCGGCAGTTCCCCCCGAGGACAGCTTTACGAGCAGTACTTC. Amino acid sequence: CAGSSPRGQLYEQYF.

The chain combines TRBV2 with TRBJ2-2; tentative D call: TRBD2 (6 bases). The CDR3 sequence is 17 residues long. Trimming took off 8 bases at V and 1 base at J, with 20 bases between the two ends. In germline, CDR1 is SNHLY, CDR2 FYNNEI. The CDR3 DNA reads TGTGCCAGCGGCTTTCTAGCTCAGGAGGGGAACACCGGGGAGCTGTTTTTT. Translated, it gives CASGFLAQEGNTGELFF.

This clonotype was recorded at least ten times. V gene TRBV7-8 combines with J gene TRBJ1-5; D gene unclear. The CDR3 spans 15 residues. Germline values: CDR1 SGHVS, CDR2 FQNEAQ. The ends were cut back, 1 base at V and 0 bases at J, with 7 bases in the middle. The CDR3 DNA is TGTGCCAGCAGCTTAGGGGCATATAGCAATCAGCCCCAGCATTTT. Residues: CASSLGAYSNQPQHF.

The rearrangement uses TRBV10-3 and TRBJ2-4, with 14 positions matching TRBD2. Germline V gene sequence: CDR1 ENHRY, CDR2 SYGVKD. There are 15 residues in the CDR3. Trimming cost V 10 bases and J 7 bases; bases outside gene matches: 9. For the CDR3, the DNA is TGTGCCACCCAGACTAGCGGGAGGGCCGAGAACATTCAGTACTTC. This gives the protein CATQTSGRAENIQYF.

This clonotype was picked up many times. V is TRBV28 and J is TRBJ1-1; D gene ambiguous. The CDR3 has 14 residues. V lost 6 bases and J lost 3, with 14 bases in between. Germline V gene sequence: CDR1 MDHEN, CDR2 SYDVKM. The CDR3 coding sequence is TGTGCCAGCAGCATACTTCCGGGTCACACTGAAGCTTTCTTT. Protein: CASSILPGHTEAFF.

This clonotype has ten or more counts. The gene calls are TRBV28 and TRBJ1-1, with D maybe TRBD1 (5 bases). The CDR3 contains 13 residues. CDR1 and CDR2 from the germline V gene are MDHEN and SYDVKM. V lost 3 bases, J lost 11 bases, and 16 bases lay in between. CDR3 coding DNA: TGTGCCAGCAGTTTCCGGGGACCTACTTCGGCTTTCTTT. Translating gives CASSFRGPTSAFF.

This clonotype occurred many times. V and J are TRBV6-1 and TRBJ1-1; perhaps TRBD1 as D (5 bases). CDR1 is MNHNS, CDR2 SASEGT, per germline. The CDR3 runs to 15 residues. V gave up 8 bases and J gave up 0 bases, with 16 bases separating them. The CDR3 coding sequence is TGTGCCAGCCTAGGGGACTACCCAATGAACACTGAAGCTTTCTTT. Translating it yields CASLGDYPMNTEAFF.

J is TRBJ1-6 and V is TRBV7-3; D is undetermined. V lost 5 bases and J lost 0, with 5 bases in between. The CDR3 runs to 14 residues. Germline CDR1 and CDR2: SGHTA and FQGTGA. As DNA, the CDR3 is TGTGCCAGCAGCACGAGCTCCTATAATTCACCCCTCCACTTT. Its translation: CASSTSSYNSPLHF.

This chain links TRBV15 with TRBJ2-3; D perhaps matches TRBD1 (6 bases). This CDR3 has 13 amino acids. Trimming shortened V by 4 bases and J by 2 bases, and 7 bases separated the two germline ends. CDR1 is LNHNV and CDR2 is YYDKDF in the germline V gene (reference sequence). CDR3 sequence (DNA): TGTGCCACCAGCAAGGGGGTCACAGATACGCAGTATTTT. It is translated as CATSKGVTDTQYF. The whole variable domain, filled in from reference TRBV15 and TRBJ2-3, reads DAMVIQNPRYQVTQFGKPVTLSCSQTLNHNVMYWYQQKSSQAPKLLFHYYDKDFNNEADTPDNFQSRRPNTSFCFLDIRSPGLGDTAMYLCATSKGVTDTQYFGPGTRLTVL.

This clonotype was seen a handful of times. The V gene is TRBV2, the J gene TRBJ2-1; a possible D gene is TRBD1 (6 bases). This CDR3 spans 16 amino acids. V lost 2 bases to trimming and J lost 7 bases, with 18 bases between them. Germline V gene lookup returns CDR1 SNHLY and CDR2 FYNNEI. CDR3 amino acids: CASSELRTGTPNEQFF. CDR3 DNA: TGTGCCAGCAGTGAACTACGGACCGGGACACCAAATGAGCAGTTCTTC.